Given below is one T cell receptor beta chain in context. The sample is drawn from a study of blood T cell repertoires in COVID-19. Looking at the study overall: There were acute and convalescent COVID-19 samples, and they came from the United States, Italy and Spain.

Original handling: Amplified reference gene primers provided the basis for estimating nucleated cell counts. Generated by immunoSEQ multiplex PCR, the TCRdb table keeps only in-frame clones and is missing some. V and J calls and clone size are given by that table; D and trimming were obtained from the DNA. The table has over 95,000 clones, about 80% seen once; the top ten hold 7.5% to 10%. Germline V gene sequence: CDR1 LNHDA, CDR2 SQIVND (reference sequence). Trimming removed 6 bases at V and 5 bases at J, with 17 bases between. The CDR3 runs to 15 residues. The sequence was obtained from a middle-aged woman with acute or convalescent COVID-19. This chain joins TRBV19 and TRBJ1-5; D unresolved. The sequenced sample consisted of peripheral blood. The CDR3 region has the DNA TGTGCCAGTAGAGTCACCCTATTACCCCATCAGCCCCAGCATTTT. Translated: CASRVTLLPHQPQHF.